These 28 T cell receptor beta chains were sequenced from one sample in a study of T cell changes during pregnancy in multiple sclerosis. The method was immunoSEQ multiplex PCR; TCRdb's version includes in-frame clones alone and lacks a portion of them. The table includes 25,000 to 35,000 clones, roughly 89% detected once. The sequences come from CD4+ T cells from peripheral blood mononuclear cells, collected in the third trimester of pregnancy. These receptors all stem from a female donor in good health, enrolled as a control in a pregnancy study.

The count of this clone is one. The chain recombines TRBV18 with TRBJ2-2, with D possibly being TRBD2 (6 bases). Germline CDR1 reads KGHSH; CDR2 reads LQKENI. Trimming left V 1 base short and J 4 bases short, with 10 bases between. The CDR3 consists of 15 residues. The CDR3 DNA reads TGTGCCAGCTCACCACTGCGGGAAGTCACCGGGGAGCTGTTTTTT. Its translation is CASSPLREVTGELFF.

The CDR3 DNA follows: TGTGCCAGCAGTTACATAGGGGGGGCGAACAATGAGCAGTTCTTC. Residues: CASSYIGGANNEQFF. This chain joins TRBV6-5 and TRBJ2-1; maybe TRBD2 (7 bases). This CDR3 has 15 amino acids. Germline V gene sequence: CDR1 MNHEY, CDR2 SVGAGI. V lost 2 bases to trimming and J lost 5 bases, with 13 bases between them.

The sample holds a few counts of this clone. The chain employs TRBV14 and TRBJ1-1; D may be TRBD1 (5 bases). Germline V gives CDR1 SGHDN, CDR2 FVKESK. V was shortened by 4 bases and J by 2 bases, with 8 bases between the two germline ends. The CDR3 covers 13 residues. Here the CDR3 reads CASSLQDNTEAFF. CDR3 DNA sequence: TGTGCCAGCAGCCTACAGGATAACACTGAAGCTTTCTTT.

The chain has TRBV25-1 and TRBJ2-5; weak D call: TRBD2 (6 bases). The V end was cut by 3 bases, the J end by 11 bases, with 19 bases between. The CDR3 length is 14 residues. Germline V gene sequence: CDR1 MGHDK, CDR2 SYGVNS. The CDR3 here is CASSDKAGSREQYF. The DNA for the CDR3 is TGTGCCAGCAGTGATAAGGCGGGTTCTCGGGAGCAGTACTTC.

The V call is TRBV18, the J call TRBJ1-1; TRBD1 agrees at 9 bases. The trim removed 1 base at V and 6 bases at J, leaving 12 bases unmatched. The CDR3 sequence is 17 residues long. Germline loops: CDR1 KGHSH, CDR2 LQKENI. The CDR3 sequence is CASSPRPGQGRNPEAFF. Here the CDR3 DNA reads TGTGCCAGCTCACCACGACCGGGACAGGGTCGGAATCCTGAAGCTTTCTTT. The variable domain in full, completed from reference TRBV18 and TRBJ1-1, reads NAGVMQNPRHLVRRRGQEARLRCSPMKGHSHVYWYRQLPEEGLKFMVYLQKENIIDESGMPKERFSAEFPKEGPSILRIQQVVRGDSAAYFCASSPRPGQGRNPEAFFGQGTRLTVV.

The chain is built from TRBV12-5 and TRBJ2-1, with D perhaps matching TRBD2 (5 bases). Germline loops: CDR1 LGHNT, CDR2 FRNRAP. Trimming took off 0 bases at V and 7 bases at J, with 7 bases between the two ends. CDR3 size: 13 residues. As DNA, the CDR3 is TGTGCTAGTGGTTTGGTACGGGGTAATGAGCAGTTCTTC. Amino acids: CASGLVRGNEQFF. Full variable domain (missing parts from reference TRBV12-5 and TRBJ2-1): DARVTQTPRHKVTEMGQEVTMRCQPILGHNTVFWYRQTMMQGLELLAYFRNRAPLDDSGMPKDRFSAEMPDATLATLKIQPSEPRDSAVYFCASGLVRGNEQFFGPGTRLTVL.

The chain has TRBV7-2 and TRBJ1-6; D remains ambiguous. Germline V lookup: CDR1 SGHTA, CDR2 FQGNSA. The V gene lost 7 bases and the J gene lost 2 bases, with 6 bases spanning the gap. This CDR3 is 13 amino acids long. CDR3 bases: TGTGCCAGCACCGAGACCTATAATTCACCCCTCCACTTT. Translated: CASTETYNSPLHF. The variable domain in full, completed from reference TRBV7-2 and TRBJ1-6, reads GAGVSQSPSNKVTEKGKDVELRCDPISGHTALYWYRQSLGQGLEFLIYFQGNSAPDKSGLPSDRFSAERTGGSVSTLTIQRTQQEDSAVYLCASTETYNSPLHFGNGTRLTVT.

V usage is TRBV5-1 and J usage is TRBJ1-1; 12 bases agree with TRBD1. V shed 4 bases and J 11 bases; nucleotides not matched to a gene: 21. The CDR3 length is 18 residues. Germline-derived CDR1 and CDR2 are SGHRS and YFSETQ. CDR3: CASSGMPGQGAQVKAAFF. The CDR3, as DNA: TGCGCCAGCAGCGGGATGCCGGGACAGGGGGCCCAGGTGAAAGCGGCTTTCTTT.

The sample holds one count of this clone. The J gene is TRBJ1-2, the V gene TRBV7-2; weak D call: TRBD1 (5 bases). Germline V CDR1 and CDR2: SGHTA, FQGNSA. V gave up 1 base and J gave up 0 bases, with 15 bases separating them. This CDR3 has 17 amino acids. CDR3 coding DNA: TGTGCCAGCAGCTTAGTACAGGCGACAACCGCTAACTATGGCTACACCTTC. This encodes CASSLVQATTANYGYTF.

The rearrangement links TRBV14 to TRBJ1-1; weak D call: TRBD1 (5 bases). The germline V and J ends were trimmed by 4 bases and 4 bases, with 16 bases remaining between them. This CDR3 has 15 residues. Germline-derived CDR1 and CDR2 are SGHDN and FVKESK. The CDR3 DNA reads as TGTGCCAGCAGCCCCGCGGGGGGAAGTTTCACTGAAGCTTTCTTT. Protein sequence: CASSPAGGSFTEAFF.

The chain employs TRBV6-1 and TRBJ2-3; 10 bases are a match to TRBD2. Trimming at V came to 4 bases and at J to 6 bases, leaving 10 bases not matched to a gene. This CDR3 comprises 16 residues. CDR1 and CDR2 (germline): MNHNS, SASEGT. The CDR3 coding sequence is TGTGCCAGCAGTGTTTCGGCTAGCGGGAGTTCGGATACGCAGTATTTT. Protein: CASSVSASGSSDTQYF.

The genes are TRBV7-2 and TRBJ1-1; perhaps TRBD1 as D (6 bases). CDR3 length: 15 residues. CDR1 SGHTA and CDR2 FQGNSA come from the germline V gene. V was cut by 4 bases and J by 1 base, with 13 bases left in between. CDR3 nucleotide sequence: TGTGCCAGCAGCTATAGGACAGACAAGAACACTGAAGCTTTCTTT. Residues: CASSYRTDKNTEAFF.

This clone appeared a few times. The chain couples TRBV18 to TRBJ1-1; the match to TRBD1 covers 9 bases. Germline assignment: CDR1 KGHSH and CDR2 LQKENI. CDR3 length: 16 amino acids. V dropped 1 base and J dropped 5; count of bases not matched to a gene: 8. CDR3 sequence (DNA): TGTGCCAGCTCACCACGGGACAGGGTGAGGGGGACTGAAGCTTTCTTT. Translated: CASSPRDRVRGTEAFF.

V usage is TRBV7-9 and J usage is TRBJ2-5; 10 nucleotides line up with TRBD2. Germline V gene lookup returns CDR1 SEHNR and CDR2 FQNEAQ (reference sequence). The J segment lost 5 bases and the V segment lost 4 bases, leaving 4 bases of the junction unmatched. The CDR3 runs 14 residues. CDR3 nucleotide sequence: TGTGCCAGCAGCTCAGCGGGAGGGAAGGAGACCCAGTACTTC. Translating gives CASSSAGGKETQYF. Variable domain in full (rest from reference TRBV7-9 and TRBJ2-5): DTGVSQNPRHKITKRGQNVTFRCDPISEHNRLYWYRQTLGQGPEFLTYFQNEAQLEKSRLLSDRFSAERPKGSFSTLEIQRTEQGDSAMYLCASSSAGGKETQYFGPGTRLLVL.

The V and J genes are TRBV9 and TRBJ2-2, with 10 bases identical to TRBD2. CDR3 length: 15 residues. V trimming: 0 bases; J trimming: 6 bases; junction bases outside the gene matches: 2. Germline-derived CDR1 and CDR2 are SGDLS and YYNGEE. The CDR3 loop is CASSVVTSGSGELFF. CDR3 DNA sequence: TGTGCCAGCAGCGTAGTGACTAGCGGGTCCGGGGAGCTGTTTTTT.

This clone was counted a few times. Other DNA variants within this sample encode the same CDR3. V gene TRBV10-3 combines with J gene TRBJ1-5, with 8 bases lining up with TRBD1. Trimming removed 2 bases from V and 0 bases from J; junction bases left unmatched: 12. Germline CDR1 and CDR2: ENHRY and SYGVKD. The length of the CDR3 is 19 residues. In nucleotides, the CDR3 is TGTGCCATCAGTGAGGTCCCCCCGGGACAGGTCCATAGCAATCAGCCCCAGCATTTT. Protein product: CAISEVPPGQVHSNQPQHF.

This rearrangement joins TRBV6-6 to TRBJ1-2, with TRBD1 identical over 9 bases. J lost 8 bases, V lost 7 bases, and 17 bases had no gene match. Germline V CDR1 and CDR2: MNHNY, SVGAGI (reference sequence). The CDR3 sequence is 16 residues long. CDR3 bases: TGTGCCAGCACTCAAGAACCTCCAGGGACAGGGCACGGCTACACCTTC. Protein sequence: CASTQEPPGTGHGYTF.

The table lists this clone with a count of one. This sequence joins TRBV9 and TRBJ2-2; D not resolved. Germline V gene data show CDR1 as SGDLS and CDR2 as YYNGEE. The germline V and J ends were trimmed by 2 bases and 0 bases, with 8 bases remaining between them. The CDR3 sequence is 15 residues long. CDR3 coding DNA: TGTGCCAGCAGCGTGGTGGCAGCGAACACCGGGGAGCTGTTTTTT. Its protein product is CASSVVAANTGELFF.

This chain uses TRBV10-3 with TRBJ1-3, with no clear D. Germline CDR1 and CDR2: ENHRY and SYGVKD. Trimming took off 7 bases at V and 0 bases at J, with 13 bases between the two ends. The length of the CDR3 is 15 residues. The CDR3 DNA sequence: TGTGCCATCACCCCTGGACTGAACTCTGGAAACACCATATATTTT. Translation gives CAITPGLNSGNTIYF.

The chain is built from TRBV7-9 and TRBJ1-1; D not certain. CDR1 is SEHNR, CDR2 FQNEAQ, per germline (reference sequence). The CDR3 loop spans 14 amino acids. V was shortened by 4 bases and J by 2 bases, with 11 bases between the two germline ends. As DNA, the CDR3 is TGTGCCAGCAGCTCTACTAGTACCAACACTGAAGCTTTCTTT. It codes for CASSSTSTNTEAFF.

The chain employs TRBV5-4 and TRBJ2-2; 15 nucleotides align to TRBD2. Germline CDR1 SGHNT, CDR2 YYREEE (reference sequence). The length of the CDR3 is 20 residues. V lost 3 bases, J lost 1 base, and 10 bases stayed unmatched. The CDR3 reads CASSSPVTGLAGGNTGELFF. Here the CDR3 DNA reads TGTGCCAGCAGCTCCCCTGTTACGGGACTAGCGGGAGGGAACACCGGGGAGCTGTTTTTT.

In DNA form, the CDR3 reads TGTGCCAGTAGTACGGGACTAGCGGGAATCCAAGAGACCCAGTACTTC. This codes for CASSTGLAGIQETQYF. The rearrangement joins TRBV19 to TRBJ2-5, with 13 bases matching TRBD2. From germline, CDR1 is LNHDA and CDR2 SQIVND (reference sequence). After removal of 4 bases from V and 1 base from J, the junction contained 3 bases not matched to a gene. The CDR3 loop spans 16 amino acids. Full variable domain (rest looked up from reference TRBV19 and TRBJ2-5): DGGITQSPKYLFRKEGQNVTLSCEQNLNHDAMYWYRQDPGQGLRLIYYSQIVNDFQKGDIAEGYSVSREKKESFPLTVTSAQKNPTAFYLCASSTGLAGIQETQYFGPGTRLLVL.

The chain has TRBV7-2 and TRBJ1-5; D unresolved. This CDR3 is built from 15 residues. Per germline, CDR1 SGHTA and CDR2 FQGNSA. Trimming cost V 1 base and J 8 bases, with 15 bases left between them. CDR3 region: CASSLEGRRAEPQHF. The CDR3 DNA is TGTGCCAGCAGCTTAGAGGGCAGGAGGGCGGAGCCCCAGCATTTT.

The V call is TRBV6-1, the J call TRBJ2-1; possibly TRBD1 for D (8 bases). The V end was cut by 4 bases, the J end by 1 base, with 14 bases between. The germline gives CDR1 MNHNS, CDR2 SASEGT. The CDR3 is 16 amino acids. This CDR3 is CASSGIQGGSYNEQFF. CDR3 DNA: TGTGCCAGCAGTGGGATACAGGGGGGGTCCTACAATGAGCAGTTCTTC.

Comment on this clone: The same CDR3 arises from other DNA sequences in this sample as well. This rearrangement joins TRBV4-1 to TRBJ2-1; possibly TRBD2 for D (7 bases). Germline V gene lookup returns CDR1 MGHRA and CDR2 YSYEKL. V was cut by 0 bases and J by 0 bases, with 12 bases left in between. CDR3 length: 17 amino acids. The CDR3 is CASSQDPGGHSYNEQFF. The CDR3 nucleotides are TGCGCCAGCAGCCAAGATCCGGGGGGCCACTCCTACAATGAGCAGTTCTTC.

The rearrangement links TRBV29-1 to TRBJ2-2, with D possibly TRBD2 on 6 matching bases. The V gene's germline CDR1 is SQVTM and CDR2 ANQGSEA. Between the trimmed V and J ends, which lost 7 bases and 4 bases, there was a span of 13 bases. The CDR3 consists of 13 residues. CDR3 residues: CSGGEAGTGELFF. CDR3 in DNA: TGCAGCGGGGGGGAGGCCGGCACCGGGGAGCTGTTTTTT.

This chain uses TRBV19 with TRBJ1-5; D possibly corresponds to TRBD1 (6 bases). The CDR3 length is 15 residues. V was trimmed by 6 bases and J by 0 bases, leaving 12 bases between them. The V gene's germline CDR1 is LNHDA and CDR2 SQIVND (reference sequence). The CDR3 loop reads CASSGGPYSNQPQHF. The CDR3 DNA reads TGTGCCAGTAGCGGGGGGCCTTATAGCAATCAGCCCCAGCATTTT.

The chain has TRBV19 and TRBJ2-6; TRBD2 matches 7 bases. CDR3 length: 14 residues. Germline V gene lookup returns CDR1 LNHDA and CDR2 SQIVND (reference sequence). V was pared by 7 bases and J by 0 bases, with 0 bases of the junction left unmatched. CDR3 sequence (DNA): TGTGCCAGTAAGCGGGGCTCTGGGGCCAACGTCCTGACTTTC. Protein sequence: CASKRGSGANVLTF.